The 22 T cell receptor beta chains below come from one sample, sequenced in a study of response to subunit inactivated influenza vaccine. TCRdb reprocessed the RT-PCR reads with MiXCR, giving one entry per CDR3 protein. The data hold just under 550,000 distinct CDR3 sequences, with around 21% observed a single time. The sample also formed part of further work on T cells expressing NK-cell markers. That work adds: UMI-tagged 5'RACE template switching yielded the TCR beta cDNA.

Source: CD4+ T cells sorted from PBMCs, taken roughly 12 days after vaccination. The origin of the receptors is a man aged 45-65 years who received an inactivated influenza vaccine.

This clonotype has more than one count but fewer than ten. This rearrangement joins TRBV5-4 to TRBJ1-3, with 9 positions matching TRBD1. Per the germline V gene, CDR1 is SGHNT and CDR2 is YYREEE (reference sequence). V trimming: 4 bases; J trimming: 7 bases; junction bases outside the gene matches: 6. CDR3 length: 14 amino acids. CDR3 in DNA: TGTGCCAGCAGCCAACAGGGGGCGCGGAACACCATATATTTT. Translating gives CASSQQGARNTIYF. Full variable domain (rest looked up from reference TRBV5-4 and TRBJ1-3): ETGVTQSPTHLIKTRGQQVTLRCSSQSGHNTVSWYQQALGQGPQFIFQYYREEENGRGNFPPRFSGLQFPNYSSELNVNALELDDSALYLCASSQQGARNTIYFGEGSWLTVV.

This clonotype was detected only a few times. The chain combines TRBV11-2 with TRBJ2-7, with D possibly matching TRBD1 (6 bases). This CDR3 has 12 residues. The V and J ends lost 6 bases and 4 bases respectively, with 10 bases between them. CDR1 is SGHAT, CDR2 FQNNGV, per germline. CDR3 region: CASRPTGYEQYF. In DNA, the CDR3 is TGTGCCAGCAGACCCACAGGGTACGAGCAGTACTTC. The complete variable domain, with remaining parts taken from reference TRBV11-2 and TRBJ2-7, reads EAGVAQSPRYKIIEKRQSVAFWCNPISGHATLYWYQQILGQGPKLLIQFQNNGVVDDSQLPKDRFSAERLKGVDSTLKIQPAKLEDSAVYLCASRPTGYEQYFGPGTRLTVT.

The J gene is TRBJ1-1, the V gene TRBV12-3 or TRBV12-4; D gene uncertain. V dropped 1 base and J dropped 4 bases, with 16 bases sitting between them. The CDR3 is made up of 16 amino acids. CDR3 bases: TGTGCCAGCAGTTTAGGGGGATTTCTTGGTCCCACTGAAGCTTTCTTT. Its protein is CASSLGGFLGPTEAFF.

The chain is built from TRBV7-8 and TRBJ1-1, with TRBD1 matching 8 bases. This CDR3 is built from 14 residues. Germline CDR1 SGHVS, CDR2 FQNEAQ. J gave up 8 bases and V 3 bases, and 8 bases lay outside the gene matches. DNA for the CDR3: TGTGCCAGCAGCTTTGGACAGGGCGTGGGGGAAGCTTTCTTT. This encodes CASSFGQGVGEAFF.

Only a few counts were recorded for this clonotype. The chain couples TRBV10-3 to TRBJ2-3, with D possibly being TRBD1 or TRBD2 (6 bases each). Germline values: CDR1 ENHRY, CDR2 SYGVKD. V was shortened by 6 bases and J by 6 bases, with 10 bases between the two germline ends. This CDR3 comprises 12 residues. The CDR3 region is CAISEGGDTQYF. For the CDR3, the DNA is TGTGCCATCAGCGAGGGGGGTGATACGCAGTATTTT.

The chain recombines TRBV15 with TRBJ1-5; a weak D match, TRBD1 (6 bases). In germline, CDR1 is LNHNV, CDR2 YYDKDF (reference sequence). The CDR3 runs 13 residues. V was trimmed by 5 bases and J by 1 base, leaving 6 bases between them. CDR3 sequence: CATSGQSNQPQHF. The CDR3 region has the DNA TGTGCCACCAGCGGACAGAGCAATCAGCCCCAGCATTTT.

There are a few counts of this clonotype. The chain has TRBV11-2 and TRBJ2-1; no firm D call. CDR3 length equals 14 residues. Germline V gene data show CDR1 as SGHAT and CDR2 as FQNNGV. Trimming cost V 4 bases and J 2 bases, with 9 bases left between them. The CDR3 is CASSSALTYNEQFF. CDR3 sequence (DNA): TGTGCCAGCAGCTCCGCTCTCACCTACAATGAGCAGTTCTTC. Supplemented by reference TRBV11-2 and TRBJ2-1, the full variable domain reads EAGVAQSPRYKIIEKRQSVAFWCNPISGHATLYWYQQILGQGPKLLIQFQNNGVVDDSQLPKDRFSAERLKGVDSTLKIQPAKLEDSAVYLCASSSALTYNEQFFGPGTRLTVL.

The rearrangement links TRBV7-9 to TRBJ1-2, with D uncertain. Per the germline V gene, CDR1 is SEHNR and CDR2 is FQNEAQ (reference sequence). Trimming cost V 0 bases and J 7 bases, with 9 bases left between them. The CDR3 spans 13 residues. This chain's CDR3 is CASSLATSRGYTF. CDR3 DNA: TGTGCCAGCAGCTTAGCAACTTCCCGTGGCTACACCTTC.

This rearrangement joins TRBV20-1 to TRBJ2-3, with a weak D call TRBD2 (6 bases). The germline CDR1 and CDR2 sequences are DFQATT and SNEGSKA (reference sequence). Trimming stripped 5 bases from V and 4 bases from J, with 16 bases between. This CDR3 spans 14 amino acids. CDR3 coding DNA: TGCAGTGCTTACCGGTCGGGACTCCCAGATACGCAGTATTTT. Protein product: CSAYRSGLPDTQYF.

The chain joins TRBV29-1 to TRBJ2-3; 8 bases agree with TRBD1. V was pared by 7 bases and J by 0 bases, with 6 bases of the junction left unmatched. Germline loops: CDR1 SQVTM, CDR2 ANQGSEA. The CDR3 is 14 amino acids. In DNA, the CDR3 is TGCAGCGCAGGGACAGGCAGTAGCACAGATACGCAGTATTTT. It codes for CSAGTGSSTDTQYF.

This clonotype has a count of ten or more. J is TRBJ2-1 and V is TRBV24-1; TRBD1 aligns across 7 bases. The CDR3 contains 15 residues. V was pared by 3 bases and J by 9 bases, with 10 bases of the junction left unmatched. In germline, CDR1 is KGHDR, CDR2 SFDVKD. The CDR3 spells CATSDAGTASTEQFF. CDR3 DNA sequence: TGTGCCACCAGTGATGCCGGGACAGCTAGCACTGAGCAGTTCTTC.

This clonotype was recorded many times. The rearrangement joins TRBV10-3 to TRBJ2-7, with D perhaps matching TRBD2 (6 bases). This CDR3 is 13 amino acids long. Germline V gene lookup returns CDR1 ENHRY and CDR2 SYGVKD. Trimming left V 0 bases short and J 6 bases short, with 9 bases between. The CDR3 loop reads CAISESGGREQYF. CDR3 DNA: TGTGCCATCAGTGAGTCCGGGGGTCGCGAGCAGTACTTC.

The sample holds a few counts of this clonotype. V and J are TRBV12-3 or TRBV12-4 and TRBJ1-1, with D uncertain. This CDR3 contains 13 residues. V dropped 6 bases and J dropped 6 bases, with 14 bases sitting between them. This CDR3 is CASRPLTLPEAFF. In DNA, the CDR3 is TGTGCCAGCAGGCCCCTGACGTTGCCTGAAGCTTTCTTT.

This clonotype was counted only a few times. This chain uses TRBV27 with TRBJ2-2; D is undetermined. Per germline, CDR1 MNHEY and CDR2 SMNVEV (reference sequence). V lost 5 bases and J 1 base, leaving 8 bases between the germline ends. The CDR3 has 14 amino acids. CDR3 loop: CASSTTWNTGELFF. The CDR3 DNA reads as TGTGCCAGCAGTACTACATGGAACACCGGGGAGCTGTTTTTT.

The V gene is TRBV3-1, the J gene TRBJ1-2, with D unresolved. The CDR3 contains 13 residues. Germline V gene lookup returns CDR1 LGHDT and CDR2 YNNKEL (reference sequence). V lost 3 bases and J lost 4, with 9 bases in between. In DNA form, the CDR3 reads TGTGCCAGCAGCCATGGTCAAACCTATGGCTACACCTTC. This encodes CASSHGQTYGYTF.

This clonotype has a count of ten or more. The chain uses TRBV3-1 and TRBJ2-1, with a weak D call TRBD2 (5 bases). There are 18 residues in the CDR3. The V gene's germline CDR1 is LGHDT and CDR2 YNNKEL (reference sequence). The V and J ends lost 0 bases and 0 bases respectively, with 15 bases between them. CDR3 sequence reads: CASSQDGTSLSSYNEQFF. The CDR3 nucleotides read TGTGCCAGCAGCCAAGATGGAACTAGTTTAAGCTCCTACAATGAGCAGTTCTTC.

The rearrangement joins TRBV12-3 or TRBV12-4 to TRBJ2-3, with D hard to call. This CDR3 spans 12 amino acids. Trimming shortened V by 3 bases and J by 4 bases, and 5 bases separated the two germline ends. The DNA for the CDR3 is TGTGCCAGCAGTTTCGACGCAGATACGCAGTATTTT. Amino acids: CASSFDADTQYF.

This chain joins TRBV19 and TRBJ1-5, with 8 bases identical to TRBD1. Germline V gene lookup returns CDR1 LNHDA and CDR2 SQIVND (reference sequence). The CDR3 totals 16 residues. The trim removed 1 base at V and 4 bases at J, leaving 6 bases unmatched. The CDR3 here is CASSIGSRGRNQPQHF. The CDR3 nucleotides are TGTGCCAGTAGTATAGGAAGCAGGGGGCGGAATCAGCCCCAGCATTTT.

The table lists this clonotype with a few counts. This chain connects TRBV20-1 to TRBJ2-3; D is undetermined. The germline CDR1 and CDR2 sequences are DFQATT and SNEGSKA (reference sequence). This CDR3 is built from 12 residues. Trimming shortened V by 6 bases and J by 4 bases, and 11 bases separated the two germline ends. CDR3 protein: CSASRTADTQYF. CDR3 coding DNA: TGCAGTGCGAGTAGGACCGCAGATACGCAGTATTTT.

CDR3 residues: CATLQAQYF. The CDR3 coding sequence is TGCGCCACGTTACAGGCGCAGTACTTC. The rearrangement links TRBV5-1 to TRBJ2-7; D possibly corresponds to TRBD1 (5 bases). Germline loops: CDR1 SGHRS, CDR2 YFSETQ. The CDR3 is 9 residues long. V was shortened by 9 bases and J by 9 bases, with 10 bases between the two germline ends.

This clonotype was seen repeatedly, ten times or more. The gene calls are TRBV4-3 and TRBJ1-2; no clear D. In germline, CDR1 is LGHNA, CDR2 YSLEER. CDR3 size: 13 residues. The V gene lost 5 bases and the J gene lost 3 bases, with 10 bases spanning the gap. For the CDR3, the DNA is TGCGCCAGCAGCGTTACGGGTGACTATGGCTACACCTTC. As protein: CASSVTGDYGYTF.

The chain's CDR3 is CASLDHNTDTQYF. CDR3 sequence (DNA): TGTGCCAGCTTAGACCACAACACAGATACGCAGTATTTT. This chain uses TRBV6-1 with TRBJ2-3; D is unclear. The V gene lost 8 bases and the J gene lost 2 bases, with 11 bases spanning the gap. Germline assignment: CDR1 MNHNS and CDR2 SASEGT. CDR3 length: 13 residues.